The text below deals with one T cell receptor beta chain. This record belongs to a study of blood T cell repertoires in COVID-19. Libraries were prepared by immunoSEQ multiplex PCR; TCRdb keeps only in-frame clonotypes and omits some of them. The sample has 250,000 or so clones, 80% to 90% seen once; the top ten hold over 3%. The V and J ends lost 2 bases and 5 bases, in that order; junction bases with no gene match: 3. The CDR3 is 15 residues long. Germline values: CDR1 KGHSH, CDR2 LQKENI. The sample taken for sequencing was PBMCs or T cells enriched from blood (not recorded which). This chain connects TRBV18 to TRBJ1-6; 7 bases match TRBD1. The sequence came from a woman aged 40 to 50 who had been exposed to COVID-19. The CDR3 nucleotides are TGTGCCAGCTCACCATGGGGGACAGATAATTCACCCCTCCACTTT. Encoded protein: CASSPWGTDNSPLHF. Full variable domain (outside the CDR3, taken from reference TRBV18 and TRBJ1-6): NAGVMQNPRHLVRRRGQEARLRCSPMKGHSHVYWYRQLPEEGLKFMVYLQKENIIDESGMPKERFSAEFPKEGPSILRIQQVVRGDSAAYFCASSPWGTDNSPLHFGNGTRLTVT.